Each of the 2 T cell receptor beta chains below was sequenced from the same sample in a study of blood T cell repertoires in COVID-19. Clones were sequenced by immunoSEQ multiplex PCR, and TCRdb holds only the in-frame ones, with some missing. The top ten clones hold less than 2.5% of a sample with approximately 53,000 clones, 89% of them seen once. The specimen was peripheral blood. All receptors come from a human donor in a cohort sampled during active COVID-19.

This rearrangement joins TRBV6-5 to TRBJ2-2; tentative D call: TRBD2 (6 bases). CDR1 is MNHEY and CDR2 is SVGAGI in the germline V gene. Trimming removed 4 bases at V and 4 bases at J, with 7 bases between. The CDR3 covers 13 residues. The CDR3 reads CASSSGSTGELFF. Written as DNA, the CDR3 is TGTGCCAGCAGTTCCGGGAGCACCGGGGAGCTGTTTTTT.

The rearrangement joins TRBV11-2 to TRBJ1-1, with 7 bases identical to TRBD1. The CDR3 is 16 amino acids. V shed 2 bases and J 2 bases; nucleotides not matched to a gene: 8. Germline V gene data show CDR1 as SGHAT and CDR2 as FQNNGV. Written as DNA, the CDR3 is TGTGCCAGCAGCTTAACCTGGGGACAGATTAACACTGAAGCTTTCTTT. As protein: CASSLTWGQINTEAFF.